This TCR beta chain was recorded in a study of blood T cells in healthy people across ages (dated by TCRdb to between 2014 and 2016). For the wider study: In model experiments, template switching captured roughly one uniquely barcoded TCR beta cDNA molecule for every two T cells. Age-related changes in TCR beta repertoire diversity were measured in the study by deep sequencing normalized with unique cDNA molecular identifiers. Four age groups were formed from the donors: young (average 16 years), middle-aged (approximately 39), aged (62) and long-lived (roughly 81). The study analyzed two additional independent replicas of 1 million unique cDNA reads from the same blood draw for two donors, one aged 18 to 29 and one aged 80 or older. What the research found in general, with its limitations: Donor CMV infection status was unknown, potentially confounding age-related changes in expanded clonotypes. The percentage of naive T cells measured by flow cytometry correlated strongly with observed TCR beta diversity. Estimates of total diversity based on one million sequenced T cells were considered lower bounds and underestimates. Compared with the aged group, the long-lived group had more naive CD4+ T cells, fewer expanded clones and increased TCR diversity, a pattern suggesting age selection. Because profiling used bulk unsorted PBMCs, naive and antigen-experienced compartments could not be compared conclusively. As age increased, observed TCR beta diversity per million T cells dropped in a roughly linear way, and a significant reduction was already evident by age about 40.

Libraries were built with 5' RACE. The sequencing machine was an Illumina HiSeq 2500. A second PCR of roughly 6 to 12 cycles was run with a J-beta primer mix and a sample-barcoded 5' primer. Each TCR beta cDNA molecule received a unique molecular identifier from a template-switch 5' adaptor carrying 12 random nucleotides. Each sample yielded at least 2.5 million CDR3-containing paired-end reads. The Mint cDNA synthesis kit, primed by a TRBC-specific oligonucleotide, was used to synthesize first-strand cDNA from all RNA. All cDNA was treated with uracil-DNA glycosylase and then went through a first 18-cycle PCR with the universal primers M1SS and BC2_uni_R. Under the source paper's analysis protocol: Normalization of each sample was performed by random selection of 1 million high-quality reads, each carrying a distinct molecular identifier. Reads sharing molecular identifiers were discarded rather than binned into consensus sequences. MiTCR, with a Q25 quality threshold and the strictest error-elimination algorithm, was used for CDR3 identification, clonotype clustering and error correction. Lower-bound total TCR beta diversity was estimated with a nonparametric unseen species model using Euler transformation. Starting from the raw public reads, TCRdb applied fastp trimming at Q25, assembled clones with MiXCR and retained in-frame beta chains. Duplicate CDR3 protein sequences are folded into a single record with the most common DNA and genes. It is TCRdb's table, rather than the study itself, that gives the V and J calls and clone size. For this sample there are some 760,000 distinct CDR3 sequences; 20% to 25% appear just once. Around 9.2% of the sample rests with the top ten.

Remarks on this clonotype: Its recognized antigen is unknown. At one boundary the junction diverges from the germline segment, which might be a read error.

The 39 donors, aged roughly 6 to 90 years, were systemically healthy Caucasian individuals from Russia. Around 9.8 milliliters of peripheral blood were collected from each donor into EDTA-treated Vacutainer tubes. Ficoll-Paque density-gradient centrifugation was used to isolate PBMCs, with at least 6 million obtained per sample. Total RNA was extracted from PBMCs with Trizol reagent, with at least 5 micrograms obtained per sample. The percentages of naive CD45RAhigh/CD27high T cells were determined by flow cytometry on a PBMC aliquot from every donor. According to the germline V gene, CDR1 reads ENHRY and CDR2 reads SYGVKD. From the cysteine up to the phenylalanine, the CDR3 has a length of 16 residues. Only the CDR3 DNA stays, 48 bases, in frame from base 1. These sequences were also reported in another study, on T cells of mothers and their children. Per the second study: Nine systemically healthy Caucasian individuals, comprising three mothers and their six children, were included as donors. cDNA synthesis consumed the entire amount of extracted RNA, loaded at 1.5 ug RNA in each 15 ul reaction. In the second PCR, the M1S primer introduced both the sample barcodes and 2-4 random nucleotides. Over 8 million TCR beta CDR3 reads were obtained for each mother, and around 2.7 million reads were obtained for each child. Thymic selection shapes the output of TCR recombination in a similar way in related and unrelated pairs, and inherited differences have a minor effect. Normalized repertoire overlap was always found to be slightly, but never significantly, higher in related mother-child pairs than in unrelated mother-child pairs. No persistent microchimeric T cell clones were detected, at a sensitivity of approximately 100 clones per million clonotypes. Deep NGS was used in the study to compare the TCR beta repertoires of mothers and children and to look for features that separate related mother-child pairs from unrelated individuals. The mean age was 40 +/- 4 years for the mothers and roughly 10 +/- 4 years for the children. After adapter ligation was performed with NEBNext reagents, the libraries were sequenced on an Illumina HiSeq 2000 with 100+100 nt paired-end reads. Mother and child libraries were prepared a month apart and sequenced in separate runs to prevent cross-contamination. Each donor had between about 500,000 and 2,100,000 distinct TCR beta clonotypes identified. Naive TCR beta clonotypes were estimated from low-frequency clonotypes matched to each donor's FACS-determined naive share, without sorting.

The receptor chain draws on TRBV10-3 and TRBJ2-1, with 9 middle bases fitting TRBD2. The source material was blood. The clonotype comes from a boy aged 10-17 years in good health. The CDR3 loop reads CTISETGTSSYNEQFF. The DNA sequence follows: TGTACCATCAGTGAAACCGGGACTAGCAGTTACAATGAGCAGTTCTTC.